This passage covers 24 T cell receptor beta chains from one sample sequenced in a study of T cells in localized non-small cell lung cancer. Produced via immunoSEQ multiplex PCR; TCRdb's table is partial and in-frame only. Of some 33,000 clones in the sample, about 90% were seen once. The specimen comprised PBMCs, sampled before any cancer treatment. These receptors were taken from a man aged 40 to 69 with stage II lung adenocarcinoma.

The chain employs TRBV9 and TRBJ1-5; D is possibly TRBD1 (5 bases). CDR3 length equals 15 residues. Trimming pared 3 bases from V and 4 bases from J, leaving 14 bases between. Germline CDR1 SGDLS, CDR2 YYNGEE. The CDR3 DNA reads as TGTGCCAGCAGCGCCCAAGGGACCGCGAATCAGCCCCAGCATTTT. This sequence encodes CASSAQGTANQPQHF.

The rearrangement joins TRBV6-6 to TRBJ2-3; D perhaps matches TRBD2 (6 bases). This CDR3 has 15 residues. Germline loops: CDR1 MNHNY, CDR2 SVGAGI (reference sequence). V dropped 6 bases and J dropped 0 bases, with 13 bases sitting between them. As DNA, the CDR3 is TGTGCCAGCAGAACCCGACTAGATAGCACAGATACGCAGTATTTT. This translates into CASRTRLDSTDTQYF.

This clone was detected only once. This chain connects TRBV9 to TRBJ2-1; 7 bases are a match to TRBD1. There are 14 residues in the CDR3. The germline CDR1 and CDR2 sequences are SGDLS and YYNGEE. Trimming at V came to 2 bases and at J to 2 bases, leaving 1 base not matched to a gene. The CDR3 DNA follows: TGTGCCAGCAGCGTCGACAGGGCCTACAATGAGCAGTTCTTC. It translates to CASSVDRAYNEQFF.

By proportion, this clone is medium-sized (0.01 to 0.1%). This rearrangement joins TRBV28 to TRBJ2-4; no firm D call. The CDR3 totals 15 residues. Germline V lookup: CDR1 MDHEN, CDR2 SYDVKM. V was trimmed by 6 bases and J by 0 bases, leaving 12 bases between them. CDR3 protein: CASSRRYLAKNIQYF. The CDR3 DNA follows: TGTGCCAGCAGCCGTCGGTACTTAGCCAAAAACATTCAGTACTTC.

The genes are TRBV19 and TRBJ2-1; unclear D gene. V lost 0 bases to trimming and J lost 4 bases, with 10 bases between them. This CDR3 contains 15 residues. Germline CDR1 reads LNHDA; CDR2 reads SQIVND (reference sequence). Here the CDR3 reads CASSIDLRPYNEQFF. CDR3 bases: TGTGCCAGTAGTATAGATCTGAGACCGTACAATGAGCAGTTCTTC.

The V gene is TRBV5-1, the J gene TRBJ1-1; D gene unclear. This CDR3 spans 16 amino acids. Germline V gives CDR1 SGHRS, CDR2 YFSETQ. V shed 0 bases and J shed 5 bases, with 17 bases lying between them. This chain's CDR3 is CASSLATQGLGTEAFF. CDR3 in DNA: TGCGCCAGCAGCTTGGCGACCCAAGGGTTGGGAACTGAAGCTTTCTTT. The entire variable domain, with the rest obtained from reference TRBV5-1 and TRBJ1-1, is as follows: KAGVTQTPRYLIKTRGQQVTLSCSPISGHRSVSWYQQTPGQGLQFLFEYFSETQRNKGNFPGRFSGRQFSNSRSEMNVSTLELGDSALYLCASSLATQGLGTEAFFGQGTRLTVV.

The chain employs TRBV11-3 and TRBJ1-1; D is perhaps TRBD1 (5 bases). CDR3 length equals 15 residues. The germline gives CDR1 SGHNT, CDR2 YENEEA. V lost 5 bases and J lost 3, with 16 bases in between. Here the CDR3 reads CASSQRPGGDTEAFF. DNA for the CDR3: TGTGCCAGCAGCCAACGCCCCGGAGGGGACACTGAAGCTTTCTTT.

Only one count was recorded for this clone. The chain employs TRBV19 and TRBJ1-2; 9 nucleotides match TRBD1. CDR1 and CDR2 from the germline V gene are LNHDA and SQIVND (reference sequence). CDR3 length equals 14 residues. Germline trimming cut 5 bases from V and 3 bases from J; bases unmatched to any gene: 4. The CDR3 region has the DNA TGTGCCAGTAGTGCCGACAGGGGGGACTATGGCTACACCTTC. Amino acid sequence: CASSADRGDYGYTF.

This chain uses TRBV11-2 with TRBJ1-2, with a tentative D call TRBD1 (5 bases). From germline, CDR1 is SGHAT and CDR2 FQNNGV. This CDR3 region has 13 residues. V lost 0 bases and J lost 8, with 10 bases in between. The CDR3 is CASSLEGVVGYTF. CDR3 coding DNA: TGTGCCAGCAGCTTAGAGGGGGTCGTGGGCTACACCTTC.

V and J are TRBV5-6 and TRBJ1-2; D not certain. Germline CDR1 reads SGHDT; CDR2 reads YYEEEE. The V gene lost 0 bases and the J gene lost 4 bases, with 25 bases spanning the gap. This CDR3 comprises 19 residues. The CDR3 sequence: CASSLGGHTLIQSGYGYTF. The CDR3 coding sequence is TGTGCCAGCAGCTTGGGTGGTCACACCCTCATACAGAGTGGCTATGGCTACACCTTC.

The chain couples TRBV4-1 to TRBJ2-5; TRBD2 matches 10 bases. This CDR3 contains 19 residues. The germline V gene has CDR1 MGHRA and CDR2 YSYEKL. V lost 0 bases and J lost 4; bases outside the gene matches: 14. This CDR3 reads CASSQEFILAGVMGETQYF. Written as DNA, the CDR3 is TGCGCCAGCAGCCAAGAATTCATTCTAGCGGGAGTTATGGGAGAGACCCAGTACTTC.

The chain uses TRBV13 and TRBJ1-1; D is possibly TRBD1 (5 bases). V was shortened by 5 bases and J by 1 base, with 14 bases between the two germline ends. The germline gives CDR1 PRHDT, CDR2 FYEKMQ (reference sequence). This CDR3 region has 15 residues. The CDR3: CASSVRGLGNTEAFF. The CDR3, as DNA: TGTGCCAGCAGCGTCCGGGGCCTAGGGAACACTGAAGCTTTCTTT. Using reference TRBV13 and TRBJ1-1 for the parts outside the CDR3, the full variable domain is AAGVIQSPRHLIKEKRETATLKCYPIPRHDTVYWYQQGPGQDPQFLISFYEKMQSDKGSIPDRFSAQQFSDYHSELNMSSLELGDSALYFCASSVRGLGNTEAFFGQGTRLTVV.

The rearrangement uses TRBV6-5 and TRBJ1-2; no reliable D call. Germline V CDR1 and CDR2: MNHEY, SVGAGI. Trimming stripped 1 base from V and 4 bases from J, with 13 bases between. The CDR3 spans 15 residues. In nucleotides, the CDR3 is TGTGCCAGCAGTTACTGGCCGGATAACGCCTATGGCTACACCTTC. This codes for CASSYWPDNAYGYTF.

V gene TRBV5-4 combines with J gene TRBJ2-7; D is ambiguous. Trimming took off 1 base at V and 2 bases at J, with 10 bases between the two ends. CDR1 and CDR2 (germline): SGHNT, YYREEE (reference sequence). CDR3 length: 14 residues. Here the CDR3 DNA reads TGTGCCAGCAGCTTGATTGGGGTTCCCTACGAGCAGTACTTC. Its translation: CASSLIGVPYEQYF. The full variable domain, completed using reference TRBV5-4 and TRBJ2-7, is ETGVTQSPTHLIKTRGQQVTLRCSSQSGHNTVSWYQQALGQGPQFIFQYYREEENGRGNFPPRFSGLQFPNYSSELNVNALELDDSALYLCASSLIGVPYEQYFGPGTRLTVT.

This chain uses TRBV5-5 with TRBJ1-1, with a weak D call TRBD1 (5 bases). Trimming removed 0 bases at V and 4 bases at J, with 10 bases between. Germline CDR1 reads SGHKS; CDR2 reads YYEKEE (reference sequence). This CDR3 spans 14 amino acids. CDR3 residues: CASSLAWGSTEAFF. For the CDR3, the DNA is TGTGCCAGCAGCTTGGCCTGGGGGAGCACTGAAGCTTTCTTT.

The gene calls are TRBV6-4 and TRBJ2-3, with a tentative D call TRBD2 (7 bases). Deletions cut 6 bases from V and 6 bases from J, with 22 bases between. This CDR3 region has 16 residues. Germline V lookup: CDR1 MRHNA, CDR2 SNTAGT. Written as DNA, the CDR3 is TGTGCCAGCAGGGGGGGGCCTCCGACGGGAATTGATACGCAGTATTTT. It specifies CASRGGPPTGIDTQYF.

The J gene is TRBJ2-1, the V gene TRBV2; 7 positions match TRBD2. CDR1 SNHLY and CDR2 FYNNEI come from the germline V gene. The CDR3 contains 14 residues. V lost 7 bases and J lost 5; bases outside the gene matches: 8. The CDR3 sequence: CASKREGSHNEQFF. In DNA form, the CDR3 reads TGTGCCAGCAAAAGGGAGGGCTCTCACAATGAGCAGTTCTTC.

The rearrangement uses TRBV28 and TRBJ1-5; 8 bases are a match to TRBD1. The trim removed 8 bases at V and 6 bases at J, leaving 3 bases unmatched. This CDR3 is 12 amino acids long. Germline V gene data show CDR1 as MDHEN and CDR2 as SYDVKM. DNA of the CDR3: TGTGCCAGCGGACAGGGAAGTCAGCCCCAGCATTTT. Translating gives CASGQGSQPQHF.

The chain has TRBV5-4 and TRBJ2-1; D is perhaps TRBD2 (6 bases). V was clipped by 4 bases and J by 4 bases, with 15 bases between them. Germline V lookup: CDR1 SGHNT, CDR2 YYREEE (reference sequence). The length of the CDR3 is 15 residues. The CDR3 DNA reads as TGTGCCAGCAGCCCCCCAGTAGCGGAGTACAATGAGCAGTTCTTC. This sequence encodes CASSPPVAEYNEQFF.

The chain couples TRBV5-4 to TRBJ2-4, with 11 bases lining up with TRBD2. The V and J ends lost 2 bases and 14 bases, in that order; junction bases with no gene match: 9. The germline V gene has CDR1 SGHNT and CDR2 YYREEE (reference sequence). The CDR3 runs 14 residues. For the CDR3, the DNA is TGTGCCAGCAGCTTACTAGCGGGAGAGGGAGTGGAGTACTTC. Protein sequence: CASSLLAGEGVEYF.

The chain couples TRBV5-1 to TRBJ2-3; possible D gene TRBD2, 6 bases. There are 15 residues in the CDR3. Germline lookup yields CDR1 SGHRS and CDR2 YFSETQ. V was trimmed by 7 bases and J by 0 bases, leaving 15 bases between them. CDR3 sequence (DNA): TGCGCCAGCGGGCCCATGGGGACTAGCACAGATACGCAGTATTTT. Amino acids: CASGPMGTSTDTQYF.

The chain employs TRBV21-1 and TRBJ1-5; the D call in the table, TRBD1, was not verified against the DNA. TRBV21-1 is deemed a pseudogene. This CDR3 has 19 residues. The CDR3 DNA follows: TGTGCCAGCAGCAAAGTTGGCCAGGACAGCCCCTATAGCAATCAGCCCCAGCATTTT. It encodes CASSKVGQDSPYSNQPQHF.

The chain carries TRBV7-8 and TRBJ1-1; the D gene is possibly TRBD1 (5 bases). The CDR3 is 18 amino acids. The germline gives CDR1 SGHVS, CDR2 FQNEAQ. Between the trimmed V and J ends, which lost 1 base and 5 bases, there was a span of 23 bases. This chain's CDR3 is CASSLGGGRRRSATEAFF. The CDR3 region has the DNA TGTGCCAGCAGCTTAGGCGGGGGAAGGCGGCGGTCGGCTACTGAAGCTTTCTTT.

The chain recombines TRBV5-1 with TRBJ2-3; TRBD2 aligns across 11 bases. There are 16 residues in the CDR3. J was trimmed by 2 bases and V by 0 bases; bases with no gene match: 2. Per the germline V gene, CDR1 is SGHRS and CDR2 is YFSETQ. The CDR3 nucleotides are TGCGCCAGCAGCTTGGGACTAGCGGGGTACACAGATACGCAGTATTTT. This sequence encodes CASSLGLAGYTDTQYF.